This T cell receptor (beta chain) was sequenced during a study of OX40 agonist ivuxolimab in advanced cancers. At the level of the study: Subjects had a mean age of around 60 years, with a range of 23 to 79; less than 90% were male.

The table came from immunoSEQ multiplex PCR; TCRdb's copy has only in-frame clones and leaves some out. The data show 90,000 to 130,000 clones, roughly 90% seen once. This CDR3 has 15 residues. CDR1 is MNHNY, CDR2 SVGAGI, per germline (reference sequence). V was pared by 0 bases and J by 6 bases, with 14 bases between. J is TRBJ1-1 and V is TRBV6-6; D possibly corresponds to TRBD1 (5 bases). This clonotype was obtained from an adult with an advanced solid tumor such as melanoma, head and neck, liver or kidney cancer. The material sequenced was CD4+ or CD8+ T cells sorted from blood, taken in a trial of the OX40 agonist ivuxolimab. The CDR3 nucleotides are TGTGCCAGCAGTTACTCGATCGGTTGGGGCGCTGAAGCTTTCTTT. Protein sequence: CASSYSIGWGAEAFF.